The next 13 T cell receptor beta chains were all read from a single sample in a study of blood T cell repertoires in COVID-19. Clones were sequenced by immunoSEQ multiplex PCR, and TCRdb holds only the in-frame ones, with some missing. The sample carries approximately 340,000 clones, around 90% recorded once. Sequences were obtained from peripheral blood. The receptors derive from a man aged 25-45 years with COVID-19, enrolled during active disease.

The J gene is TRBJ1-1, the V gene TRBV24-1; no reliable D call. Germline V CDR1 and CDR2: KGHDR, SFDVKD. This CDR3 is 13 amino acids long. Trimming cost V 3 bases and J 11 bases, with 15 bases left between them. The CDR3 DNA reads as TGTGCCACCAGTGATCAAGACTGGGTTTGGGCTTTCTTT. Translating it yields CATSDQDWVWAFF.

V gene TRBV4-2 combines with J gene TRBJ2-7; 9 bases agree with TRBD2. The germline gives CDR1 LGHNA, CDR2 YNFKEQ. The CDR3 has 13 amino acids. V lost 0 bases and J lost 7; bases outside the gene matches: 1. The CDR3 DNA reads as TGTGCCAGCAGCCAAGATGCGGGGGGGGAGCAGTACTTC. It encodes CASSQDAGGEQYF.

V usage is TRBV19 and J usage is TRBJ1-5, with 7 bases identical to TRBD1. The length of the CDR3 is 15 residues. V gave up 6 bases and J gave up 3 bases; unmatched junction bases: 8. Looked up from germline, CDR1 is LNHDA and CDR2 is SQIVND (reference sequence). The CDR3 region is CASRDGTENNQPQHF. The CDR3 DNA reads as TGTGCCAGTAGGGACGGGACAGAAAACAATCAGCCCCAGCATTTT. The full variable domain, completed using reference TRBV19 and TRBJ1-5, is DGGITQSPKYLFRKEGQNVTLSCEQNLNHDAMYWYRQDPGQGLRLIYYSQIVNDFQKGDIAEGYSVSREKKESFPLTVTSAQKNPTAFYLCASRDGTENNQPQHFGDGTRLSIL.

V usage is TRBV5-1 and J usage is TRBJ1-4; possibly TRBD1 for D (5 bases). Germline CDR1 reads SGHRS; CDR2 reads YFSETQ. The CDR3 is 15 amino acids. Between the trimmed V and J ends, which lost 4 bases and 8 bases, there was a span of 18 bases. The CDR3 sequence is CASSVTGTEGEKLFF. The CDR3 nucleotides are TGCGCCAGCAGCGTCACCGGGACTGAGGGCGAAAAACTGTTTTTT.

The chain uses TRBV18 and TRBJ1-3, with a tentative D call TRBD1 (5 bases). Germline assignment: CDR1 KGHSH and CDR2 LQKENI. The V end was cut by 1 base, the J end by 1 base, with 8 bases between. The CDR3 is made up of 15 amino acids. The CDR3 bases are TGTGCCAGCTCACCACAGACAGATTCTGGAAACACCATATATTTT. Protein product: CASSPQTDSGNTIYF.

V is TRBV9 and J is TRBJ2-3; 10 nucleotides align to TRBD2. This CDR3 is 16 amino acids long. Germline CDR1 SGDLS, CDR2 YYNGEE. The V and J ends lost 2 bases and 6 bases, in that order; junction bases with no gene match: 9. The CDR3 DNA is TGTGCCAGCAGCGTTAGCGGGAGGTTCGGGGGGGATACGCAGTATTTT. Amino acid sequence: CASSVSGRFGGDTQYF.

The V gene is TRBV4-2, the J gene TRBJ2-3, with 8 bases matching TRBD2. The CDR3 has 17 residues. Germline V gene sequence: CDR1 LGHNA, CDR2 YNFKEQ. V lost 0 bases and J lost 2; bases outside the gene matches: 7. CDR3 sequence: CASSQEVRGGITDTQYF. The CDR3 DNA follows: TGTGCCAGCAGCCAAGAGGTCCGCGGGGGGATCACAGATACGCAGTATTTT.

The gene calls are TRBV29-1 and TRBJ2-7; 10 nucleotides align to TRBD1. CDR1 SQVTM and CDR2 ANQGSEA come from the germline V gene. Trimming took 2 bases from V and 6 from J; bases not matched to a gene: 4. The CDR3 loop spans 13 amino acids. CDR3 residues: CSVESGQGGEQYF. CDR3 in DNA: TGCAGCGTTGAATCCGGACAGGGGGGCGAGCAGTACTTC.

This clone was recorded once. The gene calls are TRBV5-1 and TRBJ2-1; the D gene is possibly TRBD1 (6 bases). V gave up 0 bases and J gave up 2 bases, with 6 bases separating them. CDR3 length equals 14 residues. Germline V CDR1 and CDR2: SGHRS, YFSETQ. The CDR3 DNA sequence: TGCGCCAGCAGCTTGGACAGGGCCTACAATGAGCAGTTCTTC. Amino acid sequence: CASSLDRAYNEQFF.

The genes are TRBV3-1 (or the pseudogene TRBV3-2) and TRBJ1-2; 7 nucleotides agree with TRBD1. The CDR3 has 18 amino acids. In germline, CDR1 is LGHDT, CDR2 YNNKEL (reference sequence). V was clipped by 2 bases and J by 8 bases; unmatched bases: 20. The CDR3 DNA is TGTGCCAGCAGCCAATCCTCGGGATTTGGAGGGGGCGCGTGGGGCTACACCTTC. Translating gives CASSQSSGFGGGAWGYTF.

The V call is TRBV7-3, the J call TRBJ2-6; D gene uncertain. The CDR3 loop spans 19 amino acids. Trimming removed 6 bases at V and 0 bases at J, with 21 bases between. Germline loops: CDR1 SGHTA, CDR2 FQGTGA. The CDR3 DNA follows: TGTGCCAGCAGATGGAACCCTGCAGGTCGGAACTCTGGGGCCAACGTCCTGACTTTC. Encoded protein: CASRWNPAGRNSGANVLTF. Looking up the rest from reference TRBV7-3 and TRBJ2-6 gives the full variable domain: GAGVSQTPSNKVTEKGKYVELRCDPISGHTALYWYRQSLGQGPEFLIYFQGTGAADDSGLPNDRFFAVRPEGSVSTLKIQRTERGDSAVYLCASRWNPAGRNSGANVLTFGAGSRLTVL.

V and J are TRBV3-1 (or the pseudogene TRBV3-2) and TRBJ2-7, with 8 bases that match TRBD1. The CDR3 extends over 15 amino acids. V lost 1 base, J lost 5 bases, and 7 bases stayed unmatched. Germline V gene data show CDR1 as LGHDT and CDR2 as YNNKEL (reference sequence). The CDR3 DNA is TGTGCCAGCAGCCAAGGGACAGGGTCGGTCCACGAGCAGTACTTC. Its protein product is CASSQGTGSVHEQYF.

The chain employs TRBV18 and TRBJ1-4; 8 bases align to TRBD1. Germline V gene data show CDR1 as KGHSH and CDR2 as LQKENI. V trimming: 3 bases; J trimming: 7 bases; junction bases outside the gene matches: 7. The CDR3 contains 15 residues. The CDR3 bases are TGTGCCAGCTCACCTACAGGGGGACCAAGTGAAAAACTGTTTTTT. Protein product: CASSPTGGPSEKLFF.